The rows below give T cell receptor beta chains drawn from one sample of a study of T-cell memory formation after mild COVID-19. One entry per CDR3 protein, called by TCRdb with MiXCR from the 5' RACE reads. Of some 120,000 distinct CDR3 sequences listed, roughly 6% are singletons. The sample taken for sequencing was PBMCs or a T cell subset sorted from them (not recorded which). These receptors originate from an adult woman who had mild COVID-19 (a few samples of this study predate the infection). Cell type and time point are not known. The CDR3 runs from the conserved cysteine through the conserved F or W. Clone size, where shown, is once, few, many, or a class for clones that have expanded.

J gene,clone size,V gene,CDR3 protein
TRBJ2-1,NA,TRBV2,CASSSRLAGRGEQFF
TRBJ1-2,few,TRBV30,CAWSGLGRGQGGYTF
TRBJ2-2,few,TRBV12-3/TRBV12-4,CATTPGQLNTGELFF
TRBJ1-1,many,TRBV6-4,CASSESVLGEAFF
TRBJ2-1,many,TRBV7-6,CASSLAQLDWAHNEQFF
TRBJ1-1,NA,TRBV4-3,CASSRQGWKFMNTEAFF
TRBJ2-7,few,TRBV25-1,CASSRTGVAYEQYF
TRBJ1-3,NA,TRBV2,CASSGVSGNTIYF
TRBJ2-2,NA,TRBV24-1,CATRTTGTGELFF
TRBJ2-3,few,TRBV6-1,CASSGTGVSADTQYF
TRBJ1-6,NA,TRBV19,CASSRQSNSPLHF
TRBJ2-1,many,TRBV23-1,CASSPGQRGLLNEQFF
TRBJ2-7,NA,TRBV6-5,CASSYSSGPYYEQYF
TRBJ1-1,NA,TRBV20-1,CSAKPGRPLRNTEAFF
TRBJ1-2,NA,TRBV29-1,CSVGGPPRSGYTF
TRBJ2-7,many,TRBV29-1,CSVGDGYEQYF
TRBJ1-2,few,TRBV15,CATSREDGYTF
TRBJ2-1,NA,TRBV5-1,CASSLRTAYNEQFF
TRBJ2-3,many,TRBV4-2,CASSQLGDTQYF
TRBJ1-2,many,TRBV6-6,CASSYSRQGEGYTF
TRBJ1-4,many,TRBV4-2,CASSQDREEKLFF
TRBJ2-7,NA,TRBV30,CAWSGVDRGSLGQYF
TRBJ1-2,few,TRBV24-1,CATSRTGGHGYTF
TRBJ2-7,many,TRBV6-5,CASRERNTGTGAYEQYF
TRBJ2-1,few,TRBV7-2,CASRRTSGSYNEQFF
TRBJ2-5,NA,TRBV5-1,CASSRQEETQYF
TRBJ2-3,few,TRBV29-1,CSVQGFGTGDPDTQYF
TRBJ2-3,many,TRBV7-3,CASSLEGAGTDTQYF
TRBJ2-4,medium-sized,TRBV20-1,CSARDIDRRTWGNIQYF
TRBJ2-2,many,TRBV9,CASSVRDSGELFF
TRBJ2-3,NA,TRBV24-1,CATSDPGQVTDTQYF
TRBJ1-5,NA,TRBV5-4,CASSMDTYQPQHF
TRBJ2-2,many,TRBV5-1,CASSHRQGNGELFF
TRBJ2-1,many,TRBV12-3/TRBV12-4,CASSLGQSPNEQFF
TRBJ2-7,NA,TRBV10-3,CAISEFPRGEQYF
TRBJ2-7,many,TRBV7-8,CASSRGVDEQYF
TRBJ2-1,NA,TRBV5-1,CASSLDTVNNEQFF
TRBJ1-2,NA,TRBV12-3/TRBV12-4,CASSPLDGYTF
TRBJ2-7,many,TRBV7-3,CASSPTSGSYEQYF
TRBJ2-5,NA,TRBV18,CASSMGQQETQYF
TRBJ1-5,NA,TRBV5-1,CASSLGGALQPQHF
TRBJ2-7,NA,TRBV9,CASSVPRPLSGRVYSSYEQYF
TRBJ2-7,few,TRBV2,CASSRSFAASSYEQYF
TRBJ2-3,few,TRBV5-1,CASSFLGGASDTQYF
TRBJ1-3,NA,TRBV5-1,CASSLASGGTGNTIYF
TRBJ2-7,many,TRBV6-2/TRBV6-3,CASAGGYEQYF
TRBJ2-3,few,TRBV19,CASSSGIADTQYF
TRBJ2-3,few,TRBV7-2,CASSLGLAGGIDTQYF
TRBJ2-1,NA,TRBV2,CASSESSYKPYNEQFF
TRBJ1-2,many,TRBV9,CASSVGPGTPGNYGYTF
TRBJ1-3,NA,TRBV5-1,CASSFSSGQDSGNTIYF
TRBJ1-2,few,TRBV4-2,CASSQPGTGEGYGYTF
TRBJ2-7,few,TRBV12-3/TRBV12-4,CASSTTGGSYEQYF